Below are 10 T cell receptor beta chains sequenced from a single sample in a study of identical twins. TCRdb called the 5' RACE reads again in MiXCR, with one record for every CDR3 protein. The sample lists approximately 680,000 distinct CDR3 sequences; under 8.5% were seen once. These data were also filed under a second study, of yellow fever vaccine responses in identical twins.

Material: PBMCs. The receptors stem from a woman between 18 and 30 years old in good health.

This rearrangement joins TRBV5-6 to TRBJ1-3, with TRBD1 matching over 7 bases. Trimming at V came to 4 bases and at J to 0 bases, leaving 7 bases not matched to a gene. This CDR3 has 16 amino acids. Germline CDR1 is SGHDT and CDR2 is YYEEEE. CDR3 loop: CASSRRDSFSGNTIYF. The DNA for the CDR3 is TGTGCCAGCAGCCGCCGGGACAGTTTCTCTGGAAACACCATATATTTT.

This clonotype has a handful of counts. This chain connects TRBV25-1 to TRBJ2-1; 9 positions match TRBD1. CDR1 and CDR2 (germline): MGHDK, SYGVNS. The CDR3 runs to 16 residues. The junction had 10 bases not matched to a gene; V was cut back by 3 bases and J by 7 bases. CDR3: CASSDRDRDLGNEQFF. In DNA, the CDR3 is TGTGCCAGCAGTGACCGGGACAGGGACCTGGGGAATGAGCAGTTCTTC.

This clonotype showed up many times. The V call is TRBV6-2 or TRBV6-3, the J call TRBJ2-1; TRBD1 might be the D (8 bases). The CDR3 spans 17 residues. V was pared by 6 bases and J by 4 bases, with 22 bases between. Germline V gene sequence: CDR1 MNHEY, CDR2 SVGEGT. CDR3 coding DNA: TGTGCCAGCAGAGGCGGGGGATGGGACAGGTTTTACAATGAGCAGTTCTTC. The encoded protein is CASRGGGWDRFYNEQFF.

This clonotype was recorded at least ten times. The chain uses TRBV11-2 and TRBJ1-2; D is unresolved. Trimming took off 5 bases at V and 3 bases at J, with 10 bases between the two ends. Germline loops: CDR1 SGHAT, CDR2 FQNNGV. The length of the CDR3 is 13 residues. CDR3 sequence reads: CASSLGEYYGYTF. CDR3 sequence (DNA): TGTGCCAGCAGCCTTGGGGAATACTATGGCTACACCTTC.

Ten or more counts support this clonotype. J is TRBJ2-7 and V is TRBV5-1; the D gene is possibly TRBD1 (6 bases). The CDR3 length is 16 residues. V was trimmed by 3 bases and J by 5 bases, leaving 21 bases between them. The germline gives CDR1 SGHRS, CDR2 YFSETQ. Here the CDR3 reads CASSYLARQGHNEQYF. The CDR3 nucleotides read TGCGCCAGCAGCTACCTCGCTCGGCAGGGGCACAACGAGCAGTACTTC.

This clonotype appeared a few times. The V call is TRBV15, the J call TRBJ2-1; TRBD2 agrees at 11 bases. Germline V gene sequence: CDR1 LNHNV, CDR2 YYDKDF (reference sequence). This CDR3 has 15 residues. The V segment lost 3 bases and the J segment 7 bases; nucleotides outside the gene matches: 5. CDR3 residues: CATSRTSGIENEQFF. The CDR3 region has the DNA TGTGCCACCAGCAGGACTAGCGGGATTGAGAATGAGCAGTTCTTC.

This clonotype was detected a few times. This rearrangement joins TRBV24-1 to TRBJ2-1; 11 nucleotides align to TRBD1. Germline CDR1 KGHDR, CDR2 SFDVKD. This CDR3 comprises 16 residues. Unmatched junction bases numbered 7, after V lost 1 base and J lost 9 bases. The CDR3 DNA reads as TGTGCCACCAGTGATTTAGCGGACAGGGGGCGCCTTGAGCAGTTCTTC. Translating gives CATSDLADRGRLEQFF.

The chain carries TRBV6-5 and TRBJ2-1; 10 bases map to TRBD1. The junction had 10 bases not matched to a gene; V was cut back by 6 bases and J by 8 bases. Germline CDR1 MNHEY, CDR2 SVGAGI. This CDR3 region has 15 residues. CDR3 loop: CASSYRWDRGDEQFF. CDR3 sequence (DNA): TGTGCCAGCAGCTACCGGTGGGACAGGGGCGATGAGCAGTTCTTC.

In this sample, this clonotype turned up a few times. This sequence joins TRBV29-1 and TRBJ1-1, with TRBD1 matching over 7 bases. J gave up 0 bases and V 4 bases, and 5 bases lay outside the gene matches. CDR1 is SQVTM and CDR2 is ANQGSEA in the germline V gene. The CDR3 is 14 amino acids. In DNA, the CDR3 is TGCAGCGTTGTGACAGGGACCATGAACACTGAAGCTTTCTTT. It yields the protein CSVVTGTMNTEAFF.

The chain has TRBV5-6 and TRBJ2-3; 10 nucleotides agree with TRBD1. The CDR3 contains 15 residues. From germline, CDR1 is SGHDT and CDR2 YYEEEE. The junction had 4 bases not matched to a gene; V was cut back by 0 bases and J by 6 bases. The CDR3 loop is CASSLAGQGSDTQYF. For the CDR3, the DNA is TGTGCCAGCAGCTTGGCGGGACAGGGGAGTGATACGCAGTATTTT.